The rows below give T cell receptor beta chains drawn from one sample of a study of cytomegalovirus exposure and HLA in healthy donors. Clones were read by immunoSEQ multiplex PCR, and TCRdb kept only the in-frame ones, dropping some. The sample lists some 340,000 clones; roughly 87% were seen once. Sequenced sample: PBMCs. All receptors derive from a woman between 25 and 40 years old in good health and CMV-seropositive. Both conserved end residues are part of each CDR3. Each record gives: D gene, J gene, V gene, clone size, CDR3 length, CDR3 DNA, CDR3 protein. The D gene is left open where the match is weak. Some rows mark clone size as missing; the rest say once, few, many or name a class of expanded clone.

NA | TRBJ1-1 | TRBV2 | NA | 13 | TGTGCCAGCGAGGACAGAGGTCGAACTGAAGCTTTCTTT | CASEDRGRTEAFF
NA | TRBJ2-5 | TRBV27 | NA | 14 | TGTGCCAGCAGTCCGATGTGGGAGGAAGAGACCCAGTACTTC | CASSPMWEEETQYF
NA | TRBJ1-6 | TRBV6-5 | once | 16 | TGTGCCAGCAGTTACGGCTCAGACTCCTATAATTCACCCCTCCACTTT | CASSYGSDSYNSPLHF
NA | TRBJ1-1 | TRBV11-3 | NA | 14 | TGTGCCAGCAGCCAGACGGACCGGAACACTGAAGCTTTCTTT | CASSQTDRNTEAFF
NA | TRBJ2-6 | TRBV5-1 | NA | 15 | TGCGCCAGCAGCTTTAATGGGGCGGGGGCCAACGTCCTGACTTTC | CASSFNGAGANVLTF
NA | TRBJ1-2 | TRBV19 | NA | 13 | TGTGCCACCAAGACGGGTGTCGATTATGGCTACACCTTC | CATKTGVDYGYTF
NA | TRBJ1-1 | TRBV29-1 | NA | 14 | TGCAGCGCCGAACGGGGGAGCGGGAACACTGAAGCTTTCTTT | CSAERGSGNTEAFF
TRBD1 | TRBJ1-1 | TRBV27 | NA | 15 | TGTGCCAGCAGTTTTTTCACCGGACAGGGGAGGAAAGCTTTCTTT | CASSFFTGQGRKAFF
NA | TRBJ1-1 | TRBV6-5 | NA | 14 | TGTGCCAGCAGCCTCAACCGGGAGGATACTGAAGCTTTCTTT | CASSLNREDTEAFF
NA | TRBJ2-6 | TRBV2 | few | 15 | TGTGCCAGCAGTGATATTATCGCCATACCCAACGTCCTGACTTTC | CASSDIIAIPNVLTF
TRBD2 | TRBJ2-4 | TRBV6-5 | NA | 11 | TGTGCCAGCAACCAGGGAGGGATTCAGTACTTC | CASNQGGIQYF
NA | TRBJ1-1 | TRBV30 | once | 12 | TGTGCCTGGAGCCCCTTGAACACTGAAGCTTTCTTT | CAWSPLNTEAFF
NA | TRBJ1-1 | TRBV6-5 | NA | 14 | TGTGCCAGCAGACGGGGACAAGTAAACACTGAAGCTTTCTTT | CASRRGQVNTEAFF
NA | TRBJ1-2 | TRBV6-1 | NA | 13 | TGTGCCAGCTCAAAGGTATTGGGCTATGGCTACACCTTC | CASSKVLGYGYTF
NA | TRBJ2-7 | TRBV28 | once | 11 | TGTGCCAGCAGACTCAACTACGAGCAGTACTTC | CASRLNYEQYF
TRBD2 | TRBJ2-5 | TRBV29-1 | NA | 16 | TGCAGCGTTGAATGGGCTAGCGGGAGGGGGGGAGAGACCCAGTACTTC | CSVEWASGRGGETQYF
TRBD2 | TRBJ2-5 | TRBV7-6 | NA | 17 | TGTGCCAGCAGCCCCCAGCCCGGTACTAGCGGGAGGGAGACCCAGTACTTC | CASSPQPGTSGRETQYF
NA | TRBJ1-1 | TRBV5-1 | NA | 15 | TGCGCCAGCAGCTTGGCCGGGGGGATCGGCACTGAAGCTTTCTTT | CASSLAGGIGTEAFF
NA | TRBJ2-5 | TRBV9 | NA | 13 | TGTGCCAGCAGCCCCAACATCGAGGAGACCCAGTACTTC | CASSPNIEETQYF
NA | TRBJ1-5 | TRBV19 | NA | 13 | TGTGCCAGTAGTTACAGGGGCAATCAGCCCCAGCATTTT | CASSYRGNQPQHF
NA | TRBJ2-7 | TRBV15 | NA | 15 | TGTGCCACCAGCAGAGCCGGGACCCAACCCTACGAGCAGTACTTC | CATSRAGTQPYEQYF
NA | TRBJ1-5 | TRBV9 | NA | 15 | TGTGCCAGCAGCGTCACAGGGTTGGAGAATCAGCCCCAGCATTTT | CASSVTGLENQPQHF
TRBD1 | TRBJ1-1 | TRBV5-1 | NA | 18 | TGCGCCAGCAGCTTGGAGGCGACAGGGACTATCGGCGGCGCTGAAGCTTTCTTT | CASSLEATGTIGGAEAFF
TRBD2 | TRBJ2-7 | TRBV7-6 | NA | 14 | TGTGCCAGCAGCTTATTCGAACTAGCGGACGAGCAGTACTTC | CASSLFELADEQYF
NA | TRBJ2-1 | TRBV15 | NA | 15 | TGTGCCACCAGCAGAGGGCGGGTCAGCAGAGATGAGCAGTTCTTC | CATSRGRVSRDEQFF
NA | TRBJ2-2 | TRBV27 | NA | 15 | TGTGCCAGCAGTTTATTTGGGGGGGCGGAAGGAGAGCTGTTTTTT | CASSLFGGAEGELFF
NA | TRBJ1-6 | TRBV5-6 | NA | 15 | TGTGCCAGCAGCTACCGGGGGTCCTATAATTCACCCCTCCACTTT | CASSYRGSYNSPLHF